The T cell receptor beta chain described here comes from a study of spatial heterogeneity in lung cancer. The overall study: Detected sequences consistently included more beta-chain ones than alpha-chain ones.

The sample's time point: sample taken at primary tumor resection. The study sequenced unsorted whole RNA from tumor, nontumor lung or frozen PBMC. A unique molecular identifier was carried by every single TCR cDNA molecule. Via MiXCR, TCRdb re-called the 5' RACE reads, giving one row per CDR3 protein. Of more than 80,000 distinct CDR3 sequences listed, roughly 12% are singletons. In germline, CDR1 is DFQATT, CDR2 SNEGSKA (reference sequence). The CDR3 totals 15 residues. The V end lost 4 bases, the J end lost 5 bases, and 18 bases lay between the germline ends. This TCR came from a male donor with early-stage non-small cell lung cancer. The chain couples TRBV20-1 to TRBJ2-1; TRBD2 might be the D (5 bases). Source: PBMCs, taken at surgery. The CDR3 DNA reads TGCAGTGCTACCCGGTTGATTGGGAGTGACAATGAGCAGTTCTTC. This sequence encodes CSATRLIGSDNEQFF.